The 21 T cell receptor beta chains given below trace back to one sample, sequenced in a study of beta chain features in type 1 diabetes. Investigators reverse transcribed all isolated RNA, so they sequenced expressed TCRB transcripts. The table came from immunoSEQ multiplex PCR; TCRdb's copy has only in-frame clones and leaves some out. The sample holds about 40,000 clones, over 45% seen once. Sequenced input: central memory CD4+ T cells from blood. These receptors were taken from a woman in her late teens or twenties in good health.

This clone was seen just once. V and J are TRBV5-1 and TRBJ1-4; 8 bases line up with TRBD1. Trimming took 4 bases from V and 3 from J; bases not matched to a gene: 2. This CDR3 is built from 14 residues. CDR1 is SGHRS and CDR2 is YFSETQ in the germline V gene. This CDR3 is CASSQDRANEKLFF. CDR3 sequence (DNA): TGCGCCAGCAGCCAGGACAGGGCTAATGAAAAACTGTTTTTT. The complete variable domain, with remaining parts taken from reference TRBV5-1 and TRBJ1-4, reads KAGVTQTPRYLIKTRGQQVTLSCSPISGHRSVSWYQQTPGQGLQFLFEYFSETQRNKGNFPGRFSGRQFSNSRSEMNVSTLELGDSALYLCASSQDRANEKLFFGSGTQLSVL.

The CDR3 coding sequence is TGTGCCAGCAGTGAGAACAGGGGGCGGGCTTTCTTT. Encoded protein: CASSENRGRAFF. The V and J genes are TRBV6-1 and TRBJ1-1; TRBD1 aligns across 9 bases. CDR3 size: 12 residues. Germline CDR1 is MNHNS and CDR2 is SASEGT. The trim removed 3 bases at V and 11 bases at J, leaving 4 bases unmatched.

The V and J genes are TRBV19 and TRBJ1-1; unclear D gene. Germline V CDR1 and CDR2: LNHDA, SQIVND (reference sequence). The V gene lost 3 bases and the J gene lost 1 base, with 6 bases spanning the gap. The CDR3 runs to 13 residues. This CDR3 reads CASSMRGNTEAFF. CDR3 in DNA: TGTGCCAGTAGTATGCGAGGGAACACTGAAGCTTTCTTT.

This chain links TRBV19 with TRBJ2-3; 7 nucleotides line up with TRBD1. Germline CDR1 and CDR2: LNHDA and SQIVND (reference sequence). Trimming at V came to 7 bases and at J to 2 bases, leaving 12 bases not matched to a gene. The CDR3 sequence is 16 residues long. The CDR3 protein is CASTPRQGVVTDTQYF. DNA of the CDR3: TGTGCCAGTACTCCCAGGCAGGGGGTGGTCACAGATACGCAGTATTTT. The full variable domain, in which reference TRBV19 and TRBJ2-3 provide the parts outside the CDR3, is DGGITQSPKYLFRKEGQNVTLSCEQNLNHDAMYWYRQDPGQGLRLIYYSQIVNDFQKGDIAEGYSVSREKKESFPLTVTSAQKNPTAFYLCASTPRQGVVTDTQYFGPGTRLTVL.

This clone was seen a few times. This chain joins TRBV9 and TRBJ2-1; D gene unclear. From germline, CDR1 is SGDLS and CDR2 YYNGEE. The CDR3 covers 14 residues. Deletions cut 0 bases from V and 7 bases from J, with 11 bases between. Written as DNA, the CDR3 is TGTGCCAGCAGCGTAGATACTCTCGCGAATGAGCAGTTCTTC. Its protein product is CASSVDTLANEQFF.

The V and J genes are TRBV5-1 and TRBJ2-3; 8 positions match TRBD1. From germline, CDR1 is SGHRS and CDR2 YFSETQ. This CDR3 is 15 amino acids long. J lost 4 bases, V lost 1 base, and 5 bases had no gene match. The CDR3 region is CASSLRGQVSDTQYF. In DNA, the CDR3 is TGCGCCAGCAGCTTGAGGGGACAGGTCTCAGATACGCAGTATTTT.

The chain recombines TRBV5-4 with TRBJ1-1; the D is unclear. CDR1 is SGHNT and CDR2 is YYREEE in the germline V gene (reference sequence). The CDR3 totals 12 residues. Trimming cost V 4 bases and J 7 bases, with 11 bases left between them. The CDR3 DNA is TGTGCCAGCAGCCAAAGACACAATGAAGCTTTCTTT. Translated: CASSQRHNEAFF.

The V call is TRBV5-1, the J call TRBJ2-5; TRBD2 aligns across 12 bases. V lost 4 bases, J lost 4 bases, and 11 bases stayed unmatched. Germline V gives CDR1 SGHRS, CDR2 YFSETQ. The CDR3 runs 17 residues. In DNA, the CDR3 is TGCGCCAGCAGCGAGTCTAGCGGGGGGGCCAAAAGAGAGACCCAGTACTTC. Residues: CASSESSGGAKRETQYF.

This clone was seen more than once but under ten times. The CDR3 loop is CASREWGGGVNTEAFF. In nucleotides, the CDR3 is TGTGCCAGCAGGGAATGGGGGGGCGGGGTGAACACTGAAGCTTTCTTT. V is TRBV27 and J is TRBJ1-1, with TRBD1 as a possible D gene (6 bases). This CDR3 contains 16 residues. CDR1 is MNHEY and CDR2 is SMNVEV in the germline V gene (reference sequence). V was pared by 6 bases and J by 0 bases, with 17 bases between.

The chain combines TRBV10-2 with TRBJ1-4, with D possibly matching TRBD1 (5 bases). Trimming cost V 4 bases and J 0 bases, with 9 bases left between them. The CDR3 loop spans 15 amino acids. CDR1 and CDR2 (germline): WSHSY, SAAADI. The CDR3, as DNA: TGCGCCAGCAGTGGTGACAGTGCAACTAATGAAAAACTGTTTTTT. Translated: CASSGDSATNEKLFF.

The chain uses TRBV28 and TRBJ2-1, with TRBD2 as a possible D gene (6 bases). V lost 2 bases and J lost 1, with 30 bases in between. CDR3 length equals 22 residues. CDR1 and CDR2 (germline): MDHEN, SYDVKM. CDR3 nucleotides: TGTGCCAGCAGTTTAATGTGGACAAAAGCAGGAGGGGTAATTCGGTCCTACAATGAGCAGTTCTTC. This codes for CASSLMWTKAGGVIRSYNEQFF.

This clone came up a few times. This rearrangement joins TRBV7-8 to TRBJ2-5; TRBD2 aligns across 9 bases. V lost 5 bases and J lost 12; bases outside the gene matches: 7. Germline V gene data show CDR1 as SGHVS and CDR2 as FQNEAQ. This CDR3 is 12 amino acids long. The CDR3 spells CASSPPSGAKYF. Written as DNA, the CDR3 is TGTGCCAGCAGCCCCCCTAGCGGGGCTAAGTACTTC.

The chain is built from TRBV30 and TRBJ1-1, with D perhaps matching TRBD1 (6 bases). This CDR3 contains 14 residues. CDR1 GTSNPN and CDR2 SVGIG come from the germline V gene (reference sequence). The ends were cut back, 3 bases at V and 1 base at J, with 12 bases in the middle. CDR3 in amino acids: CAWRVLTGNTEAFF. Written as DNA, the CDR3 is TGTGCCTGGAGAGTATTGACAGGGAACACTGAAGCTTTCTTT. Filled out from reference TRBV30 and TRBJ1-1, the complete variable domain reads SQTIHQWPATLVQPVGSPLSLECTVEGTSNPNLYWYRQAAGRGLQLLFYSVGIGQISSEVPQNLSASRPQDRQFILSSKKLLLSDSGFYLCAWRVLTGNTEAFFGQGTRLTVV.

J is TRBJ1-1 and V is TRBV6-6; the match to TRBD1 covers 8 bases. This CDR3 has 13 amino acids. V gave up 5 bases and J gave up 4 bases; unmatched junction bases: 3. The germline gives CDR1 MNHNY, CDR2 SVGAGI (reference sequence). CDR3: CASSLQGGTEAFF. CDR3 DNA sequence: TGTGCCAGCAGTCTACAGGGGGGCACTGAAGCTTTCTTT.

J is TRBJ1-2 and V is TRBV10-1; D perhaps matches TRBD1 (6 bases). The CDR3 is made up of 16 amino acids. Trimming stripped 3 bases from V and 2 bases from J, with 16 bases between. CDR1 is WNHNN, CDR2 SYGVQD, per germline (reference sequence). The CDR3 DNA sequence: TGCGCCAGCAGTGATCCCCCGGGGGGCAGCAACTATGGCTACACCTTC. This sequence encodes CASSDPPGGSNYGYTF.

In this sample, this clone turned up a few times. This chain uses TRBV6-1 with TRBJ2-7; D perhaps matches TRBD1 (6 bases). Per the germline V gene, CDR1 is MNHNS and CDR2 is SASEGT. CDR3 length equals 12 residues. The V end lost 5 bases, the J end lost 5 bases, and 10 bases lay between the germline ends. The CDR3 nucleotides are TGTGCCAGCAGTAAGGGACAAAACGAGCAGTACTTC. Protein sequence: CASSKGQNEQYF.

The chain links TRBV6-1 to TRBJ1-2; 8 bases are shared with TRBD1. The V segment lost 7 bases and the J segment 4 bases; nucleotides outside the gene matches: 8. Germline V gene lookup returns CDR1 MNHNS and CDR2 SASEGT. This CDR3 region has 14 residues. The CDR3 protein is CASNPGGRSYGYTF. CDR3 nucleotides: TGTGCCAGCAACCCAGGGGGCAGGAGCTATGGCTACACCTTC.

The genes are TRBV9 and TRBJ2-1; TRBD2 matches 8 bases. Germline lookup yields CDR1 SGDLS and CDR2 YYNGEE. This CDR3 has 17 residues. V lost 0 bases to trimming and J lost 2 bases; unmatched junction nucleotides: 7. Here the CDR3 reads CASSVVGGLVPYNEQFF. The CDR3 region has the DNA TGTGCCAGCAGCGTAGTCGGGGGACTAGTTCCCTACAATGAGCAGTTCTTC.

V gene TRBV6-1 combines with J gene TRBJ1-1; D uncertain. This CDR3 is built from 16 residues. Germline CDR1 is MNHNS and CDR2 is SASEGT. Between the trimmed V and J ends, which lost 0 bases and 3 bases, there was a span of 14 bases. DNA for the CDR3: TGTGCCAGCAGTGAAGCGCTAGGAGGGAGGGACACTGAAGCTTTCTTT. This translates into CASSEALGGRDTEAFF.

V usage is TRBV4-1 and J usage is TRBJ1-5, with D hard to call. The germline V gene encodes CDR1 MGHRA and CDR2 YSYEKL. V lost 1 base to trimming and J lost 4 bases, with 11 bases between them. This CDR3 is 15 amino acids long. CDR3 sequence: CASSQGEVGNQPQHF. The CDR3 DNA follows: TGCGCCAGCAGCCAAGGTGAGGTCGGGAATCAGCCCCAGCATTTT.

A single count supports this clone. The V and J genes are TRBV6-1 and TRBJ2-2, with D maybe TRBD2 (6 bases). V lost 4 bases and J 6 bases, leaving 15 bases between the germline ends. From germline, CDR1 is MNHNS and CDR2 SASEGT. There are 15 residues in the CDR3. The CDR3 spells CASSGPGLSAGELFF. The CDR3 DNA sequence: TGTGCCAGCAGTGGGCCGGGACTCAGCGCCGGGGAGCTGTTTTTT.